This T cell receptor (beta chain) was recovered during a study of cytomegalovirus exposure and HLA in healthy donors. Overall study results and limits: Another analysis was done later, and it associated around 17,000 TCR beta sequences with HLA alleles at 0.05 false discovery rate. Analyzed later, most CMV-associated TCR beta chains appeared HLA-restricted.

CDR3 length: 15 residues. CDR1 MNHNY and CDR2 SVGAGI come from the germline V gene (reference sequence). Trimming took off 0 bases at V and 0 bases at J, with 5 bases between the two ends. There were likely unrecorded immune exposures, though donors were nominally healthy when sampled. Details on this clone: Its antigen is unidentified.

The primer mix had 60 Vbeta and 13 Jbeta primers. The assay was immunoSEQ multiplex PCR, and TCRdb's table has in-frame clones only and misses some. The sample shows roughly 150,000 clones, roughly 77% of them seen only once. Sequencing was performed on PBMCs. This receptor was taken from a man aged 30-40 years in good health. The rearrangement links TRBV6-6 to TRBJ1-4; no clear D gene. The CDR3 is CASSYSETTNEKLFF. For the CDR3, the DNA is TGTGCCAGCAGTTACTCGGAGACAACTAATGAAAAACTGTTTTTT.